The 27 T cell receptor beta chains reported below all come from one sample, sequenced in a study of Ad26.COV2.S vaccination and SARS-CoV-2 variants. The treatment: around 19 received Ad26.COV2.S at low or high dose, single or two shots; 5 received placebo; per-sample allocation not given. Samples analyzed were those drawn on day 63 after the first vaccine or placebo injection. Repertoires were generated with immunoSEQ multiplex PCR, while TCRdb's copy carries only in-frame clones and drops some. The sample has approximately 500,000 clones, roughly 89% seen once. The source material was peripheral blood, sampled in a trial of Ad26.COV2.S vaccine versus placebo. The receptors were gathered from a person between 18 and 65 years old who received the Ad26.COV2.S COVID-19 vaccine or a placebo.

V gene TRBV6-1 combines with J gene TRBJ1-5, with D maybe TRBD1 (5 bases). Germline V CDR1 and CDR2: MNHNS, SASEGT. This CDR3 region has 16 residues. V was cut by 4 bases and J by 4 bases, with 17 bases left in between. CDR3: CASSASGLRTNQPQHF. The CDR3 region has the DNA TGTGCCAGCAGTGCGTCGGGACTCCGGACGAATCAGCCCCAGCATTTT.

V and J are TRBV28 and TRBJ2-5; a possible D gene is TRBD2 (6 bases). The germline V gene encodes CDR1 MDHEN and CDR2 SYDVKM. V gave up 4 bases and J gave up 1 base, with 10 bases separating them. The CDR3 sequence is 14 residues long. CDR3 in DNA: TGTGCCAGCAGTTCCGGGAGTGGCCAAGAGACCCAGTACTTC. Protein product: CASSSGSGQETQYF.

The chain has TRBV28 and TRBJ1-1; possible D gene TRBD1, 5 bases. The CDR3 extends over 12 amino acids. Trimming shortened V by 6 bases and J by 9 bases, and 14 bases separated the two germline ends. Germline V gene sequence: CDR1 MDHEN, CDR2 SYDVKM. The CDR3 DNA sequence: TGTGCCAGCAGCCTGATCCGGGGCCAAGCTTTCTTT. Encoded protein: CASSLIRGQAFF. Full variable domain (missing parts from reference TRBV28 and TRBJ1-1): DVKVTQSSRYLVKRTGEKVFLECVQDMDHENMFWYRQDPGLGLRLIYFSYDVKMKEKGDIPEGYSVSREKKERFSLILESASTNQTSMYLCASSLIRGQAFFGQGTRLTVV.

V usage is TRBV19 and J usage is TRBJ2-2; D is perhaps TRBD2 (5 bases). The CDR3 runs 13 residues. Germline CDR1 is LNHDA and CDR2 is SQIVND (reference sequence). V dropped 2 bases and J dropped 5 bases, with 6 bases sitting between them. Here the CDR3 reads CASSIPGTGELFF. The CDR3, as DNA: TGTGCCAGTAGTATACCGGGAACCGGGGAGCTGTTTTTT.

The rearrangement uses TRBV19 and TRBJ1-5; no clear D gene. V was trimmed by 5 bases and J by 7 bases, leaving 18 bases between them. Per germline, CDR1 LNHDA and CDR2 SQIVND (reference sequence). This CDR3 comprises 15 residues. The CDR3 loop reads CASSPRGPGAQPQHF. CDR3 sequence (DNA): TGTGCCAGTAGTCCTCGGGGTCCCGGAGCCCAGCCCCAGCATTTT.

This chain uses TRBV20-1 with TRBJ2-7, with a tentative D call TRBD1 (6 bases). The CDR3 extends over 15 amino acids. CDR1 and CDR2 (germline): DFQATT, SNEGSKA (reference sequence). The ends were cut back, 3 bases at V and 0 bases at J, with 15 bases in the middle. The CDR3 region has the DNA TGCAGTGCTAGTCCCACGACAGGCAGCTCCTACGAGCAGTACTTC. Its translation is CSASPTTGSSYEQYF.

This rearrangement joins TRBV24-1 to TRBJ1-2; D is unclear. This CDR3 comprises 11 residues. Germline V lookup: CDR1 KGHDR, CDR2 SFDVKD. Trimming stripped 1 base from V and 8 bases from J, with 4 bases between. CDR3 coding DNA: TGTGCCACCAGTGATTTAAAGGGCTACACCTTC. Translation gives CATSDLKGYTF.

In DNA, the CDR3 is TGCAGCGTTGCCCCGGACCTGAACACTGAAGCTTTCTTT. It translates to CSVAPDLNTEAFF. This chain uses TRBV29-1 with TRBJ1-1, with D uncertain. Trimming left V 4 bases short and J 0 bases short, with 9 bases between. The CDR3 is made up of 13 amino acids. Germline CDR1 and CDR2: SQVTM and ANQGSEA.

This chain connects TRBV5-1 to TRBJ2-3; D gene unclear. Germline V gene sequence: CDR1 SGHRS, CDR2 YFSETQ. Deletions cut 0 bases from V and 2 bases from J, with 10 bases between. CDR3 length: 15 residues. The CDR3 loop reads CASSLDLANTDTQYF. Written as DNA, the CDR3 is TGCGCCAGCAGCTTGGATCTGGCAAACACAGATACGCAGTATTTT.

This chain's CDR3 is CASSQSKLGEFF. CDR3 DNA sequence: TGTGCCAGCTCACAAAGTAAGCTCGGAGAGTTCTTC. This chain joins TRBV18 and TRBJ2-1, with D hard to call. The V end lost 4 bases, the J end lost 14 bases, and 15 bases lay between the germline ends. CDR3 length: 12 amino acids. Per the germline V gene, CDR1 is KGHSH and CDR2 is LQKENI.

The chain is built from TRBV2 and TRBJ2-7; the match to TRBD2 covers 7 bases. V lost 6 bases and J lost 5; bases outside the gene matches: 7. Germline values: CDR1 SNHLY, CDR2 FYNNEI. The CDR3 contains 13 residues. The CDR3 sequence: CASRGGEVHEQYF. The CDR3 DNA sequence: TGTGCCAGCAGGGGGGGGGAAGTCCACGAGCAGTACTTC.

This clone was detected only a few times. The chain uses TRBV28 and TRBJ1-5; D unclear. Per the germline V gene, CDR1 is MDHEN and CDR2 is SYDVKM. This CDR3 region has 14 residues. Trimming cost V 1 base and J 3 bases, with 7 bases left between them. The CDR3, as DNA: TGTGCCAGCAGTTTATCAGTATTCAATCAGCCCCAGCATTTT. As protein: CASSLSVFNQPQHF.

The rearrangement links TRBV19 to TRBJ2-5; 13 bases match TRBD2. The CDR3 has 13 amino acids. Per germline, CDR1 LNHDA and CDR2 SQIVND (reference sequence). V was pared by 9 bases and J by 9 bases, with 7 bases of the junction left unmatched. The CDR3 loop reads CASRTSGSLAQYF. The DNA for the CDR3 is TGTGCCAGCCGGACTAGCGGGAGTTTGGCCCAGTACTTC.

The V and J genes are TRBV7-8 and TRBJ1-1, with 8 bases lining up with TRBD1. Germline V gene lookup returns CDR1 SGHVS and CDR2 FQNEAQ. The CDR3 runs 13 residues. V shed 4 bases, J shed 9 bases, and the junction held 7 bases outside the gene matches. The CDR3 sequence is CASSSRDRIKAFF. CDR3 bases: TGTGCCAGCAGCTCACGGGACAGGATTAAAGCTTTCTTT.

The chain couples TRBV19 to TRBJ2-7; 9 bases fit TRBD1. CDR1 is LNHDA, CDR2 SQIVND, per germline (reference sequence). This CDR3 contains 14 residues. The V gene end was trimmed by 4 bases and the J gene end by 3 bases; junction bases not matched to a gene: 4. CDR3 in DNA: TGTGCCAGTAGTACGACAGGGGGAAACTACGAGCAGTACTTC. Its translation: CASSTTGGNYEQYF.

This clone was recorded a few times. The chain carries TRBV19 and TRBJ1-3, with no clear D. CDR1 is LNHDA and CDR2 is SQIVND in the germline V gene (reference sequence). CDR3 length: 12 residues. Trimming cost V 3 bases and J 4 bases, with 4 bases left between them. The CDR3 spells CASSIRGNTIYF. DNA of the CDR3: TGTGCCAGTAGTATCCGGGGAAACACCATATATTTT.

This clone has just a few counts. The chain recombines TRBV5-1 with TRBJ2-7, with 10 nucleotides matching TRBD1. There are 15 residues in the CDR3. V gave up 6 bases and J gave up 4 bases; unmatched junction bases: 10. Per the germline V gene, CDR1 is SGHRS and CDR2 is YFSETQ. The CDR3 here is CASNRGQGQIYEQYF. The CDR3 DNA is TGCGCCAGCAACCGGGGACAGGGGCAAATTTACGAGCAGTACTTC.

The DNA for the CDR3 is TGCGCCAGCAGTGGCCTAGCGGGAGGGCGGGTCCACGAGCAGTACTTC. Translated, it gives CASSGLAGGRVHEQYF. The chain carries TRBV10-2 and TRBJ2-7, with 12 bases fitting TRBD2. Trimming removed 4 bases from V and 5 bases from J; junction bases left unmatched: 9. This CDR3 region has 16 residues. The germline gives CDR1 WSHSY, CDR2 SAAADI.

This clone was picked up one time. J is TRBJ2-1 and V is TRBV5-1; 7 bases are shared with TRBD2. This CDR3 contains 15 residues. The junction had 6 bases not matched to a gene; V was cut back by 1 base and J by 5 bases. The germline V gene encodes CDR1 SGHRS and CDR2 YFSETQ. CDR3 residues: CASSLIAGDHNEQFF. CDR3 nucleotide sequence: TGCGCCAGCAGCTTGATTGCGGGAGACCACAATGAGCAGTTCTTC.

CDR3 coding DNA: TGTGCTAGTGGTTTGGTACTGGGACAGGGGACAGGCTATGGCTACACCTTC. It translates to CASGLVLGQGTGYGYTF. This chain connects TRBV12-5 to TRBJ1-2, with 10 bases matching TRBD1. In germline, CDR1 is LGHNT, CDR2 FRNRAP. The CDR3 has 17 amino acids. With 0 bases clipped from V and 4 bases from J, the junction kept 8 bases outside the gene matches.

A few counts support this clone. V is TRBV3-1 (or the pseudogene TRBV3-2) and J is TRBJ1-4, with D perhaps matching TRBD1 (6 bases). Trimming left V 2 bases short and J 6 bases short, with 16 bases between. This CDR3 has 16 amino acids. Germline V gives CDR1 LGHDT, CDR2 YNNKEL (reference sequence). Written as DNA, the CDR3 is TGTGCCAGCAGCCAAACCCGGGGGGCTGGGCATGAAAAACTGTTTTTT. Amino acid sequence: CASSQTRGAGHEKLFF.

This chain joins TRBV4-1 and TRBJ2-1, with 11 positions matching TRBD2. The germline V gene encodes CDR1 MGHRA and CDR2 YSYEKL. Trimming cost V 8 bases and J 10 bases; bases outside gene matches: 13. This CDR3 has 15 amino acids. CDR3 protein: CASEAFSGRAREQFF. DNA of the CDR3: TGCGCCAGCGAGGCCTTTAGCGGGAGGGCCCGGGAGCAGTTCTTC.

The sample holds one count of this clone. The same CDR3 can be traced to other DNA sequences in this sample. This chain connects TRBV7-2 to TRBJ2-5, with D perhaps TRBD1 or TRBD2 (6 bases each). CDR1 SGHTA and CDR2 FQGNSA come from the germline V gene. The V gene lost 1 base and the J gene lost 1 base, with 10 bases spanning the gap. CDR3 length: 15 amino acids. The CDR3 nucleotides read TGTGCCAGCAGCTTAGATCGGGGGCCCCAAGAGACCCAGTACTTC. Its translation is CASSLDRGPQETQYF.

The rearrangement links TRBV6-2 or TRBV6-3 to TRBJ1-1; 8 nucleotides line up with TRBD1. Germline V gives CDR1 MNHEY, CDR2 SVGEGT. Trimming at V came to 5 bases and at J to 4 bases, leaving 12 bases not matched to a gene. The CDR3 length is 16 residues. The CDR3 sequence is CASSKIPTGASTEAFF. As DNA, the CDR3 is TGTGCCAGCAGTAAGATCCCGACAGGGGCGAGCACTGAAGCTTTCTTT.

This clone occurred a few times. CDR3: CASSGRARGTAYGYTF. DNA for the CDR3: TGTGCCAGCAGCGGGAGGGCGCGAGGGACAGCCTATGGCTACACCTTC. V usage is TRBV9 and J usage is TRBJ1-2; 7 bases align to TRBD1. The CDR3 length is 16 residues. Germline CDR1 and CDR2: SGDLS and YYNGEE. The V gene end was trimmed by 3 bases and the J gene end by 4 bases; junction bases not matched to a gene: 12.

This clone came up once. DNA of the CDR3: TGTGCCACCAGTAATAACAGGGGAACTGTTTCCGGGGAGCTGTTTTTT. Its translation: CATSNNRGTVSGELFF. The gene calls are TRBV24-1 and TRBJ2-2, with 7 nucleotides matching TRBD1. Trimming removed 6 bases from V and 6 bases from J; junction bases left unmatched: 12. Germline lookup yields CDR1 KGHDR and CDR2 SFDVKD. The CDR3 is made up of 16 amino acids.

This clone was recorded once. This rearrangement joins TRBV27 to TRBJ2-7; the match to TRBD2 covers 12 bases. CDR1 is MNHEY and CDR2 is SMNVEV in the germline V gene (reference sequence). The length of the CDR3 is 16 residues. Trimming at V came to 0 bases and at J to 3 bases, leaving 3 bases not matched to a gene. The DNA for the CDR3 is TGTGCCAGCAGTTTATCCGGACTAGCGGGGAACTACGAGCAGTACTTC. Translated: CASSLSGLAGNYEQYF.